Presented here are 9 T cell receptor beta chains from one specimen sequenced in a study of blood T cell repertoires in COVID-19. Sequencing used immunoSEQ multiplex PCR; TCRdb keeps in-frame clones, though not all of them. This table has 150,000 to 200,000 clones, 80% to 90% appearing once. Input material: peripheral blood. Receptors originate from a man between 60 and 75 years old with acute or convalescent COVID-19.

This chain links TRBV6-2 or TRBV6-3 with TRBJ2-7, with 7 bases matching TRBD1. After removal of 2 bases from V and 2 bases from J, the junction contained 3 bases not matched to a gene. CDR1 and CDR2 (germline): MNHEY, SVGEGT. This CDR3 spans 14 amino acids. CDR3 nucleotide sequence: TGTGCCAGCAGTTACGAGACAGGGACCTACGAGCAGTACTTC. Translated, it gives CASSYETGTYEQYF.

The chain combines TRBV29-1 with TRBJ1-1; D call uncertain. This CDR3 has 13 residues. V was shortened by 7 bases and J by 0 bases, with 12 bases between the two germline ends. From germline, CDR1 is SQVTM and CDR2 ANQGSEA. CDR3 nucleotides: TGCAGCGCCCTCACAGTGATGAACACTGAAGCTTTCTTT. Amino acids: CSALTVMNTEAFF.

In its sample, this clone was seen once. This sequence joins TRBV18 and TRBJ1-2; D perhaps matches TRBD1 (6 bases). The CDR3 extends over 14 amino acids. V was trimmed by 4 bases and J by 8 bases, leaving 17 bases between them. Germline CDR1 and CDR2: KGHSH and LQKENI. This CDR3 is CASSLNRDTGGYTF. The DNA for the CDR3 is TGTGCCAGCTCACTCAACCGGGACACCGGGGGCTACACCTTC.

The chain joins TRBV2 to TRBJ2-1; 8 bases map to TRBD2. The V and J ends lost 7 bases and 7 bases, in that order; junction bases with no gene match: 12. From germline, CDR1 is SNHLY and CDR2 FYNNEI. This CDR3 comprises 15 residues. DNA of the CDR3: TGTGCCAGCAAGAGGGAAAGCGGGAGTGAAAATGAGCAGTTCTTC. It encodes CASKRESGSENEQFF.

The J gene is TRBJ2-2, the V gene TRBV28, with 9 bases identical to TRBD1. V lost 3 bases to trimming and J lost 2 bases; unmatched junction nucleotides: 4. Germline lookup yields CDR1 MDHEN and CDR2 SYDVKM. CDR3 length equals 16 residues. The CDR3 bases are TGTGCCAGCAGTTTTTGGGGACAGGGCAACACCGGGGAGCTGTTTTTT. Protein sequence: CASSFWGQGNTGELFF.

This chain uses TRBV6-6 with TRBJ1-1; tentative D call: TRBD1 (5 bases). The CDR3 runs to 12 residues. V was cut by 2 bases and J by 10 bases, with 11 bases left in between. Germline V lookup: CDR1 MNHNY, CDR2 SVGAGI (reference sequence). The DNA for the CDR3 is TGTGCCAGCAGTTACGGGGGACTGCCAGCTTTCTTT. Translated: CASSYGGLPAFF.

J is TRBJ1-6 and V is TRBV9; D is ambiguous. The CDR3 covers 15 residues. In germline, CDR1 is SGDLS, CDR2 YYNGEE. V was pared by 4 bases and J by 9 bases, with 17 bases between. As DNA, the CDR3 is TGTGCCAGCAGCCCCCGGGGAGCGGGAAGTTCACCCCTCCACTTT. This translates into CASSPRGAGSSPLHF.

The genes are TRBV24-1 and TRBJ2-1; 12 bases line up with TRBD2. Germline lookup yields CDR1 KGHDR and CDR2 SFDVKD. The CDR3 length is 15 residues. With 8 bases clipped from V and 8 bases from J, the junction kept 9 bases outside the gene matches. In nucleotides, the CDR3 is TGTGCCACCAAAGGGACCTCTAGCGGGAGGGATGAGCAGTTCTTC. Amino acid sequence: CATKGTSSGRDEQFF.

This chain connects TRBV11-1 to TRBJ2-7, with D unclear. The length of the CDR3 is 15 residues. Per the germline V gene, CDR1 is SGHAT and CDR2 is FQDESV (reference sequence). V was cut by 2 bases and J by 2 bases, with 13 bases left in between. For the CDR3, the DNA is TGTGCCAGCAGCTTACGGAGCCTAAGCCCCTACGAGCAGTACTTC. Translating it yields CASSLRSLSPYEQYF.